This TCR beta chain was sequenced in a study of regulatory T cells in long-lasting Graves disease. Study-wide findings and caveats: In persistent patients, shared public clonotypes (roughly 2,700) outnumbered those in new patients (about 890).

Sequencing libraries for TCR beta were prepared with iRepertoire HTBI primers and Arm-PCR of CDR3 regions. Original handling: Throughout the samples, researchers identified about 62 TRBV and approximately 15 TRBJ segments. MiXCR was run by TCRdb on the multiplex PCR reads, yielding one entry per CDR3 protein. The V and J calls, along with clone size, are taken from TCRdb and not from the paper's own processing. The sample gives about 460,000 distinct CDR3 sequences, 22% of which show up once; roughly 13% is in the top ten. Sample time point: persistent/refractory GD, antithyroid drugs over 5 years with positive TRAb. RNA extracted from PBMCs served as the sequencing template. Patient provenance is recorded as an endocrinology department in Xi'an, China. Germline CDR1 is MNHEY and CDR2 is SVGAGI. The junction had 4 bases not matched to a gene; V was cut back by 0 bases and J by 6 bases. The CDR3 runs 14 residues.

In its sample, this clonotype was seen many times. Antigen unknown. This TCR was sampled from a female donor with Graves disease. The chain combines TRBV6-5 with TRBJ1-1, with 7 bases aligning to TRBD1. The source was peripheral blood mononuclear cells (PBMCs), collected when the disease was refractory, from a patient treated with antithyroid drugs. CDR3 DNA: TGTGCCAGCAGTTACTCCGGGCAGGGGGCTGAAGCTTTCTTT. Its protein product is CASSYSGQGAEAFF.